This TCR beta chain was retrieved from a study of cytomegalovirus exposure and HLA in healthy donors. Study-wide background: Around 190 million T cells yielded 100 million to 130 million unique TCR beta sequences, as an earlier analysis found. General observations from the study: Common viral pathogens seemed to be connected with several of the most significant clusters, according to a later analysis. In a later analysis, a missense DCLRE1C variant was linked to TCR beta V- and J-gene trimming.

V was trimmed by 4 bases and J by 3 bases, leaving 9 bases between them. Germline CDR1 MNHEY, CDR2 SMNVEV (reference sequence). This CDR3 is 13 amino acids long. PCR was performed using 60 Vbeta and 13 Jbeta primers. Clones were read by immunoSEQ multiplex PCR, and TCRdb kept only the in-frame ones, dropping some. The data show about 190,000 clones, 81% seen once. This clone was seen once. Its antigen is currently unknown. The source material was PBMCs. The receptor's source is a man aged 40-49 years in good health and CMV-seropositive. The gene calls are TRBV27 and TRBJ1-1, with TRBD1 as a possible D gene (6 bases). This CDR3 reads CASSSQGYTEAFF. CDR3 in DNA: TGTGCCAGCAGTTCCCAGGGGTACACTGAAGCTTTCTTT.